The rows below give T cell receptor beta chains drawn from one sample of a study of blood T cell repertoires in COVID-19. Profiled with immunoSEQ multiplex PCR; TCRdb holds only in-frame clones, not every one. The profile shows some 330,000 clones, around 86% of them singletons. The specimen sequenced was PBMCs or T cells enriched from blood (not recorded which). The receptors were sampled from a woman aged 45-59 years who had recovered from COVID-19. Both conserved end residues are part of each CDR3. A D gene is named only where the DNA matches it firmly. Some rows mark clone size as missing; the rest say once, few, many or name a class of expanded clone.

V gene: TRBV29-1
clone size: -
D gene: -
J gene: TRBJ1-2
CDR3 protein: CSVGPEALYGYTF
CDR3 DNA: TGCAGCGTTGGGCCGGAGGCCCTCTATGGCTACACCTTC

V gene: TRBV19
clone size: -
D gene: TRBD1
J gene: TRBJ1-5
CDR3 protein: CASSMALLTGVRNQPQHF
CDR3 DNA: TGTGCCAGTAGTATGGCCCTTTTGACAGGGGTACGCAATCAGCCCCAGCATTTT

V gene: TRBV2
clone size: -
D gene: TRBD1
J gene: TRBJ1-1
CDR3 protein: CASSPWTGTEAFF
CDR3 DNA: TGTGCCAGCAGCCCCTGGACAGGCACTGAAGCTTTCTTT

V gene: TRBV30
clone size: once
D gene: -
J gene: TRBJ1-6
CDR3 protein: CAWTSTGPSAPLHF
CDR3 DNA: TGTGCCTGGACGTCTACAGGCCCTTCAGCACCCCTCCACTTT

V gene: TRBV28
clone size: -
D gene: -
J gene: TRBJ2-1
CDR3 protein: CASSFNRGGTNNEQFF
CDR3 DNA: TGTGCCAGCAGTTTCAACAGGGGGGGTACCAACAATGAGCAGTTCTTC

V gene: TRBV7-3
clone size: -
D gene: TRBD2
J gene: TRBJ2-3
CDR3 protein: CASSPGTSGADTQYF
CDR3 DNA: TGTGCCAGCAGCCCAGGGACTAGCGGTGCGGATACGCAGTATTTT

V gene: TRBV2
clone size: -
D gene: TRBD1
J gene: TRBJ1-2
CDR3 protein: CASNPGQGYGYTF
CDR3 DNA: TGTGCCAGCAACCCGGGACAGGGTTATGGCTACACCTTC

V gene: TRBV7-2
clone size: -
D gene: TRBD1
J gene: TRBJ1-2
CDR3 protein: CASSLGTGEYGYTF
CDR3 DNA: TGTGCCAGCAGCTTGGGAACAGGGGAGTATGGCTACACCTTC

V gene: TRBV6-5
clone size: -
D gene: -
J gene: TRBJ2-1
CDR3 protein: CASQGSGRREIF
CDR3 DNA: TGTGCCAGCCAGGGGTCGGGGCGTCGCGAAATCTTC

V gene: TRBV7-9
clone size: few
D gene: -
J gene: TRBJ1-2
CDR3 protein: CASSSGPNYGYTF
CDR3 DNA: TGTGCCAGCAGCTCCGGTCCCAACTATGGCTACACCTTC

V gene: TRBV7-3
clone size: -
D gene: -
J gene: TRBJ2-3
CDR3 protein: CASSLTGSSTDTQYF
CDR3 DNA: TGTGCCAGCAGCTTAACTGGGAGCAGCACAGATACGCAGTATTTT

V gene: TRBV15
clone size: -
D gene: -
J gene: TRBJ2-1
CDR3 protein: CATSMGSGSPIDQFF
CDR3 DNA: TGTGCCACCAGCATGGGCAGTGGGTCTCCGATCGATCAGTTCTTC

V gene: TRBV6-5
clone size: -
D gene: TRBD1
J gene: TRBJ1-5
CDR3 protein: CASTPGQTTNQPQHF
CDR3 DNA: TGTGCCAGCACACCGGGACAGACCACCAATCAGCCCCAGCATTTT

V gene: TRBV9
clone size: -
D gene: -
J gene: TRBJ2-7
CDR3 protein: CASSVGGTEQYF
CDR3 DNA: TGTGCCAGCAGCGTAGGGGGGACTGAGCAGTACTTC

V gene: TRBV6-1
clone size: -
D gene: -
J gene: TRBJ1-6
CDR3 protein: CASSETVNSPLHF
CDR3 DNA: TGTGCCAGCAGTGAGACAGTTAATTCACCCCTCCACTTT

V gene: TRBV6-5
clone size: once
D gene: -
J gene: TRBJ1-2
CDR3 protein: CASSSVSNYGYTF
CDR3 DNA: TGTGCCAGCAGCAGTGTCTCTAACTATGGCTACACCTTC

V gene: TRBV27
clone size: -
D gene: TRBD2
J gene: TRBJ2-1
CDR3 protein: CASSTLSISGTPYNEQFF
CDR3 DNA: TGTGCCAGCAGCACACTATCGATTAGCGGGACTCCATACAATGAGCAGTTCTTC

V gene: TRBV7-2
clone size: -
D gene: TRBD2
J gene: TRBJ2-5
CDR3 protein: CASSLAGLAGLQETQYF
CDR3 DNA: TGTGCCAGCAGCTTAGCAGGACTAGCGGGGCTCCAAGAGACCCAGTACTTC

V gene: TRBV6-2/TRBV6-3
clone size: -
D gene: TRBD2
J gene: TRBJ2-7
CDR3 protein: CASSFGLAGLYEQYF
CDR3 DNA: TGTGCCAGCAGTTTCGGGCTAGCGGGACTGTACGAGCAGTACTTC

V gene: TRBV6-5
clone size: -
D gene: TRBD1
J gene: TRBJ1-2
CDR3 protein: CASSYSQGAYGYTF
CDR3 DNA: TGTGCCAGCAGTTACTCTCAGGGGGCCTATGGCTACACCTTC

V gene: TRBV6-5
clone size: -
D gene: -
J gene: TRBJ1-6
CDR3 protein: CASSYSGSTEGSPLHF
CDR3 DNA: TGTGCCAGCAGTTACTCTGGGAGTACAGAAGGATCACCCCTCCACTTT

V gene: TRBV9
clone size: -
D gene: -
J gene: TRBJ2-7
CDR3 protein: CASSVESGRDEQYF
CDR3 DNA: TGTGCCAGCAGCGTAGAATCGGGAAGGGACGAGCAGTACTTC

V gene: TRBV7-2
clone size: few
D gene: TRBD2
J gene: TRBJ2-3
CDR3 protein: CASSFSGGGRSDTQYF
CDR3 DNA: TGTGCCAGCAGCTTTAGCGGGGGGGGCCGATCAGATACGCAGTATTTT

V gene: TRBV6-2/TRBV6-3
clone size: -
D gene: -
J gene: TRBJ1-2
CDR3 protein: CASSYIRDTQGYTF
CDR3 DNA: TGTGCCAGCAGTTATATAAGGGACACCCAAGGCTACACCTTC

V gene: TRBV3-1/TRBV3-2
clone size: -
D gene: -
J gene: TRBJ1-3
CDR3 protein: CASSHPVGEYSGNTIYF
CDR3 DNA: TGTGCCAGCAGCCATCCCGTGGGCGAATACTCTGGAAACACCATATATTTT

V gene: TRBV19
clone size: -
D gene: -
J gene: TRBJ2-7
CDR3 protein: CASSISPYEQYF
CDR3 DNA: TGTGCCAGTAGTATCTCCCCCTACGAGCAGTACTTC

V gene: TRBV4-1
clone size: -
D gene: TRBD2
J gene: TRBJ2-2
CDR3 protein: CASSQDPSGSMGSGELFF
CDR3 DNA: TGCGCCAGCAGCCAAGATCCCAGCGGGAGTATGGGGTCCGGGGAGCTGTTTTTT

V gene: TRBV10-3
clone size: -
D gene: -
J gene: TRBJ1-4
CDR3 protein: CAAGRDNEKLFF
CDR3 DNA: TGTGCCGCTGGGAGAGATAATGAAAAACTGTTTTTT